Each of the 19 T cell receptor beta chains below was sequenced from the same sample in a study of T cell responses to AZD1222 COVID-19 vaccine. Clones were sequenced by immunoSEQ multiplex PCR, and TCRdb holds only the in-frame ones, with some missing. The table records 120,000 to 150,000 clones, about 87% of them present only once. Source: peripheral blood, taken on day 0 of AZD1222 vaccination. These receptor sequences come from an adult in good health.

The V gene is TRBV7-9, the J gene TRBJ2-7; possible D gene TRBD1, 5 bases. Germline V gene sequence: CDR1 SEHNR, CDR2 FQNEAQ (reference sequence). CDR3 length: 12 residues. V lost 5 bases, J lost 0 bases, and 5 bases lay in between. CDR3 DNA sequence: TGTGCCAGCAGCGACAGCTCCTACGAGCAGTACTTC. This gives the protein CASSDSSYEQYF.

V is TRBV7-8 and J is TRBJ1-2; a possible D gene is TRBD1 (5 bases). V was pared by 1 base and J by 4 bases, with 10 bases between. Germline V CDR1 and CDR2: SGHVS, FQNEAQ. CDR3 length equals 14 residues. In nucleotides, the CDR3 is TGTGCCAGCAGCTTAGAGCAGGGAATCTATGGCTACACCTTC. This sequence encodes CASSLEQGIYGYTF.

This clone was observed a single time. The genes are TRBV19 and TRBJ2-1; 12 bases are a match to TRBD1. V shed 7 bases, J shed 8 bases, and the junction held 6 bases outside the gene matches. This CDR3 spans 14 amino acids. Germline V gene sequence: CDR1 LNHDA, CDR2 SQIVND (reference sequence). CDR3 amino acids: CASTLGQGAYEQFF. The CDR3 DNA follows: TGTGCCAGTACCCTGGGACAGGGGGCGTATGAGCAGTTCTTC.

The chain has TRBV14 and TRBJ2-1; 8 bases map to TRBD1. Germline V CDR1 and CDR2: SGHDN, FVKESK. The length of the CDR3 is 13 residues. Trimming cost V 3 bases and J 8 bases; bases outside gene matches: 3. CDR3 amino acids: CASSQDRVDEQFF. As DNA, the CDR3 is TGTGCCAGCAGCCAGGACAGGGTCGATGAGCAGTTCTTC.

This clone has more than one count but fewer than ten. This sequence joins TRBV3-1 (or the pseudogene TRBV3-2) and TRBJ1-5; 7 bases align to TRBD1. CDR1 and CDR2 from the germline V gene are LGHDT and YNNKEL (reference sequence). The J segment lost 6 bases and the V segment lost 1 base, leaving 6 bases of the junction unmatched. CDR3 size: 15 residues. The CDR3 sequence is CASSQGTPGGQPQHF. In DNA, the CDR3 is TGTGCCAGCAGCCAAGGAACCCCAGGGGGTCAGCCCCAGCATTTT.

The gene calls are TRBV6-2 or TRBV6-3 and TRBJ1-5; D gene uncertain. Germline V gene sequence: CDR1 MNHEY, CDR2 SVGEGT. V lost 5 bases, J lost 3 bases, and 11 bases lay in between. This CDR3 region has 14 residues. CDR3 nucleotides: TGTGCCAGCAGTCAATCCCCCTACAATCAGCCCCAGCATTTT. Translating it yields CASSQSPYNQPQHF.

The V gene is TRBV6-5, the J gene TRBJ1-1; D perhaps matches TRBD1 (6 bases). The CDR3 covers 15 residues. Trimming took 4 bases from V and 0 from J, leaving 12 bases between them. Germline V gene data show CDR1 as MNHEY and CDR2 as SVGAGI. This CDR3 reads CASSLGGQLNTEAFF. The CDR3 DNA sequence: TGTGCCAGCAGTTTGGGTGGACAGTTGAACACTGAAGCTTTCTTT.

V gene TRBV7-2 combines with J gene TRBJ2-7; D ambiguous. This CDR3 has 17 amino acids. CDR1 and CDR2 (germline): SGHTA, FQGNSA. V was pared by 0 bases and J by 0 bases, with 15 bases between. DNA of the CDR3: TGTGCCAGCAGCTTAGCAGGTGTTTGGCAGAGCTCCTACGAGCAGTACTTC. Translation: CASSLAGVWQSSYEQYF.

This clone appeared a single time. The V gene is TRBV18, the J gene TRBJ1-2, with D unresolved. The CDR3 totals 15 residues. The germline V gene encodes CDR1 KGHSH and CDR2 LQKENI. Trimming took off 2 bases at V and 4 bases at J, with 14 bases between the two ends. This CDR3 reads CASSPSGEMGYGYTF. CDR3 in DNA: TGTGCCAGCTCACCATCCGGGGAAATGGGCTATGGCTACACCTTC. The full variable domain, completed using reference TRBV18 and TRBJ1-2, is NAGVMQNPRHLVRRRGQEARLRCSPMKGHSHVYWYRQLPEEGLKFMVYLQKENIIDESGMPKERFSAEFPKEGPSILRIQQVVRGDSAAYFCASSPSGEMGYGYTFGSGTRLTVV.

The J gene is TRBJ1-2, the V gene TRBV19; D unresolved. V lost 7 bases and J 4 bases, leaving 16 bases between the germline ends. Germline V CDR1 and CDR2: LNHDA, SQIVND (reference sequence). The CDR3 is 14 amino acids. This chain's CDR3 is CASTPGPGFYGYTF. CDR3 DNA sequence: TGTGCCAGTACCCCCGGACCGGGGTTCTATGGCTACACCTTC.

The chain is built from TRBV11-3 and TRBJ2-3; TRBD2 agrees at 12 bases. V lost 5 bases, J lost 2 bases, and 8 bases stayed unmatched. CDR1 is SGHNT, CDR2 YENEEA, per germline. This CDR3 contains 17 residues. The DNA for the CDR3 is TGTGCCAGCAGCGCCGGACTAGCGGGGATGTCCACAGATACGCAGTATTTT. This translates into CASSAGLAGMSTDTQYF.

The rearrangement joins TRBV4-3 to TRBJ2-1; 8 bases align to TRBD2. Trimming removed 0 bases from V and 8 bases from J; junction bases left unmatched: 12. Per the germline V gene, CDR1 is LGHNA and CDR2 is YSLEER. The CDR3 sequence is 17 residues long. This CDR3 is CASSQDPGGGLQDEQFF. The CDR3 DNA is TGCGCCAGCAGCCAAGACCCCGGGGGGGGCCTACAAGATGAGCAGTTCTTC.

The chain carries TRBV28 and TRBJ1-1, with no clear D. The CDR3 runs 11 residues. The germline gives CDR1 MDHEN, CDR2 SYDVKM. The V end lost 8 bases, the J end lost 6 bases, and 10 bases lay between the germline ends. The CDR3: CASGRRPEAFF. The DNA for the CDR3 is TGTGCCAGCGGGCGAAGGCCTGAAGCTTTCTTT.

The sample holds a few counts of this clone. V is TRBV19 and J is TRBJ1-6; tentatively, D is TRBD1 (5 bases). V shed 6 bases and J shed 3 bases, with 12 bases lying between them. CDR3 size: 15 residues. Per germline, CDR1 LNHDA and CDR2 SQIVND (reference sequence). The CDR3 here is CASRFTGGYNSPLHF. CDR3 nucleotides: TGTGCCAGTAGATTTACGGGGGGCTATAATTCACCCCTCCACTTT.

This chain connects TRBV6-5 to TRBJ2-2; 8 bases match TRBD1. The V gene end was trimmed by 7 bases and the J gene end by 1 base; junction bases not matched to a gene: 5. CDR3 length: 15 amino acids. CDR1 MNHEY and CDR2 SVGAGI come from the germline V gene. CDR3 region: CASTHDRGNTGELFF. CDR3 bases: TGTGCCAGCACCCACGACAGGGGGAACACCGGGGAGCTGTTTTTT.

V gene TRBV5-1 combines with J gene TRBJ1-1; D is ambiguous. Germline V lookup: CDR1 SGHRS, CDR2 YFSETQ. The CDR3 is made up of 12 amino acids. V lost 4 bases and J lost 7, with 11 bases in between. The CDR3 region has the DNA TGCGCCAGCAGCGCCGAGGAGGGTGAAGCTTTCTTT. Amino acids: CASSAEEGEAFF. Complete variable domain (other parts from reference TRBV5-1 and TRBJ1-1): KAGVTQTPRYLIKTRGQQVTLSCSPISGHRSVSWYQQTPGQGLQFLFEYFSETQRNKGNFPGRFSGRQFSNSRSEMNVSTLELGDSALYLCASSAEEGEAFFGQGTRLTVV.

The chain recombines TRBV6-6 with TRBJ1-4, with 7 bases identical to TRBD1. J was trimmed by 8 bases and V by 6 bases; bases with no gene match: 6. CDR3 length: 13 amino acids. CDR1 and CDR2 from the germline V gene are MNHNY and SVGAGI (reference sequence). The DNA of the CDR3 is TGTGCCAGCAGGCCGACAGGGTGGGAAAAACTGTTTTTT. The encoded protein is CASRPTGWEKLFF.

The chain joins TRBV18 to TRBJ1-1; a possible D gene is TRBD1 (5 bases). The length of the CDR3 is 13 residues. The germline gives CDR1 KGHSH, CDR2 LQKENI. With 6 bases removed from V and 5 bases from J, the gap between germline ends came to 13 bases. This CDR3 is CASSFDQGTEAFF. CDR3 nucleotide sequence: TGTGCCAGCTCTTTCGATCAGGGAACTGAAGCTTTCTTT.

The chain is built from TRBV5-6 and TRBJ1-2; possible D gene TRBD1, 5 bases. This CDR3 comprises 15 residues. V was trimmed by 3 bases and J by 7 bases, leaving 19 bases between them. Germline loops: CDR1 SGHDT, CDR2 YYEEEE. In nucleotides, the CDR3 is TGTGCCAGCAGCTCCGGGGGGATTGGGTATCTTGGCTACACCTTC. Amino acids: CASSSGGIGYLGYTF.